Shown below are 32 T cell receptor beta chains from a single sample sequenced in a study of blood T cell repertoires in COVID-19. TCRdb's table, derived via immunoSEQ multiplex PCR, lists solely in-frame clones and lacks some. Of nearly 200,000 clones listed, roughly 90% are singletons. The specimen was PBMCs or T cells enriched from blood (not recorded which). All receptors come from a woman aged 18-35 years who had recovered from COVID-19.

The chain has TRBV5-5 and TRBJ1-1; no clear D gene. This CDR3 has 17 residues. V was trimmed by 1 base and J by 1 base, leaving 17 bases between them. Germline CDR1 and CDR2: SGHKS and YYEKEE (reference sequence). Here the CDR3 DNA reads TGTGCCAGCAGCTTGTACGGTAGAGGGAGGAAGAACACTGAAGCTTTCTTT. The encoded protein is CASSLYGRGRKNTEAFF.

This clone was observed a few times. The chain recombines TRBV24-1 with TRBJ1-2; no clear D. Trimming took 2 bases from V and 4 from J, leaving 7 bases between them. The CDR3 is made up of 13 amino acids. Germline V lookup: CDR1 KGHDR, CDR2 SFDVKD. The CDR3 region is CATSDYYFYGYTF. Here the CDR3 DNA reads TGTGCCACCAGTGATTACTACTTCTATGGCTACACCTTC.

The chain links TRBV14 to TRBJ1-1; TRBD1 agrees at 8 bases. The CDR3 covers 15 residues. Germline assignment: CDR1 SGHDN and CDR2 FVKESK. V was pared by 4 bases and J by 3 bases, with 7 bases of the junction left unmatched. The CDR3 DNA follows: TGTGCCAGCAGCCGCAGGGGGCTCGATTACACTGAAGCTTTCTTT. As protein: CASSRRGLDYTEAFF.

A few counts support this clone. The chain couples TRBV28 to TRBJ1-2; D not resolved. CDR1 and CDR2 (germline): MDHEN, SYDVKM. The CDR3 contains 14 residues. The germline V and J ends were trimmed by 4 bases and 8 bases, with 17 bases remaining between them. The CDR3 loop is CASSWQLPSWGYTF. The CDR3 nucleotides are TGTGCCAGCAGTTGGCAATTACCTTCGTGGGGCTACACCTTC.

The J gene is TRBJ1-2, the V gene TRBV5-1, with a possible D match to TRBD1 (5 bases). Trimming took off 4 bases at V and 5 bases at J, with 33 bases between the two ends. The length of the CDR3 is 20 residues. Germline assignment: CDR1 SGHRS and CDR2 YFSETQ. CDR3 sequence reads: CASSHNYFDSKAAPLYGYTF. In DNA, the CDR3 is TGCGCCAGCAGCCATAATTATTTTGACAGCAAGGCGGCCCCCCTATATGGCTACACCTTC.

This clone was recorded only once. The rearrangement links TRBV20-1 to TRBJ2-3; 9 bases fit TRBD2. V trimming: 3 bases; J trimming: 5 bases; junction bases outside the gene matches: 6. Germline V gene lookup returns CDR1 DFQATT and CDR2 SNEGSKA (reference sequence). The CDR3 spans 14 residues. The CDR3 DNA follows: TGCAGTGCTAGTGTGCGGGGGGGCAGAGATACGCAGTATTTT. Translated: CSASVRGGRDTQYF.

The chain employs TRBV6-5 and TRBJ2-3; TRBD1 aligns across 10 bases. Germline CDR1 and CDR2: MNHEY and SVGAGI. The CDR3 runs 15 residues. V lost 6 bases, J lost 6 bases, and 9 bases stayed unmatched. The CDR3 bases are TGTGCCAGCAGGCCGGAGACAGGGGGCTGGGATACGCAGTATTTT. This gives the protein CASRPETGGWDTQYF.

The chain links TRBV6-1 to TRBJ1-6; tentatively, D is TRBD1 (6 bases). Germline V gene data show CDR1 as MNHNS and CDR2 as SASEGT. V was clipped by 2 bases and J by 6 bases, with 23 bases between them. CDR3 length: 19 residues. For the CDR3, the DNA is TGTGCCAGCAGTGAATACGTCATGGGGCAGGGGAATCGTAATTCACCCCTCCACTTT. Translation: CASSEYVMGQGNRNSPLHF.

The chain has TRBV5-4 and TRBJ2-7; 9 nucleotides align to TRBD1. From germline, CDR1 is SGHNT and CDR2 YYREEE (reference sequence). The CDR3 has 13 amino acids. V was clipped by 4 bases and J by 5 bases; unmatched bases: 4. In DNA, the CDR3 is TGTGCCAGCAGCACGGACAGGGGAAACGAGCAGTACTTC. It is translated as CASSTDRGNEQYF.

This chain uses TRBV4-1 with TRBJ2-1; tentatively, D is TRBD1 (6 bases). The germline gives CDR1 MGHRA, CDR2 YSYEKL. The CDR3 has 15 amino acids. V lost 2 bases, J lost 8 bases, and 16 bases lay in between. The CDR3, as DNA: TGCGCCAGCAGCCAACAACTGTTTGGGGGCGATGAGCAGTTCTTC. This codes for CASSQQLFGGDEQFF.

The CDR3 region has the DNA TGTGCCAGTAGTGCACAGTCCCTCCGAACAGATACGCAGTATTTT. It yields the protein CASSAQSLRTDTQYF. The gene calls are TRBV19 and TRBJ2-3, with unresolved D. The germline gives CDR1 LNHDA, CDR2 SQIVND (reference sequence). The CDR3 is 15 residues long. V was trimmed by 5 bases and J by 3 bases, leaving 15 bases between them.

CDR3 sequence: CASRGTGGNFYEQYF. The CDR3 DNA follows: TGTGCCAGCAGGGGCACAGGGGGCAATTTCTACGAGCAGTACTTC. The chain recombines TRBV5-4 with TRBJ2-7, with TRBD1 identical over 9 bases. In germline, CDR1 is SGHNT, CDR2 YYREEE (reference sequence). There are 15 residues in the CDR3. After removal of 5 bases from V and 3 bases from J, the junction contained 9 bases not matched to a gene.

This rearrangement joins TRBV27 to TRBJ1-1, with D tentatively TRBD1 (6 bases). Trimming removed 6 bases from V and 8 bases from J, with 16 bases in between. The length of the CDR3 is 13 residues. Germline CDR1 and CDR2: MNHEY and SMNVEV (reference sequence). The CDR3 sequence: CASRPHRVDEAFF. The CDR3 DNA follows: TGTGCCAGCAGACCCCACAGGGTTGACGAAGCTTTCTTT.

This clone came up once. This rearrangement joins TRBV12-5 to TRBJ1-1; 9 bases match TRBD1. Germline assignment: CDR1 LGHNT and CDR2 FRNRAP. The CDR3 has 15 amino acids. V shed 4 bases and J 3 bases; nucleotides not matched to a gene: 6. The CDR3 nucleotides are TGTGCTAGTGGTTCGGGACAGGGAGGGCACACTGAAGCTTTCTTT. Protein product: CASGSGQGGHTEAFF.

This chain uses TRBV2 with TRBJ2-1; 7 bases align to TRBD1. The CDR3 spans 16 residues. Germline CDR1 SNHLY, CDR2 FYNNEI. V was clipped by 8 bases and J by 0 bases; unmatched bases: 10. CDR3 sequence: CASPPPTGPSYNEQFF. CDR3 nucleotide sequence: TGTGCCAGCCCGCCACCGACAGGGCCCTCCTACAATGAGCAGTTCTTC.

The chain employs TRBV3-1 (or the pseudogene TRBV3-2) and TRBJ1-1; TRBD1 agrees at 7 bases. V lost 5 bases to trimming and J lost 7 bases; unmatched junction nucleotides: 4. The CDR3 totals 12 residues. CDR1 is LGHDT and CDR2 is YNNKEL in the germline V gene (reference sequence). CDR3 DNA: TGTGCCAGCAGCTTGACAGGGAATGAAGCTTTCTTT. This codes for CASSLTGNEAFF.

This clone was counted between two and nine times. This chain connects TRBV7-9 to TRBJ1-1; 8 positions agree with TRBD1. J was trimmed by 5 bases and V by 3 bases; bases with no gene match: 5. The CDR3 totals 14 residues. Per the germline V gene, CDR1 is SEHNR and CDR2 is FQNEAQ (reference sequence). CDR3 in amino acids: CASSFWDRSTEAFF. Here the CDR3 DNA reads TGTGCCAGCAGCTTCTGGGACAGGAGTACTGAAGCTTTCTTT.

The CDR3: CASSRDRASGYTF. In nucleotides, the CDR3 is TGTGCCAGCAGCAGGGACAGGGCATCTGGCTACACCTTC. The chain employs TRBV5-4 and TRBJ1-2; TRBD1 matches at 9 bases. There are 13 residues in the CDR3. CDR1 and CDR2 (germline): SGHNT, YYREEE (reference sequence). Trimming took 4 bases from V and 7 from J; bases not matched to a gene: 5.

V gene TRBV2 combines with J gene TRBJ2-3; TRBD2 aligns across 12 bases. The CDR3 length is 14 residues. CDR1 SNHLY and CDR2 FYNNEI come from the germline V gene. V lost 7 bases to trimming and J lost 3 bases; unmatched junction nucleotides: 2. This chain's CDR3 is CASTGTSGTDTQYF. As DNA, the CDR3 is TGTGCCAGCACCGGGACTAGCGGGACAGATACGCAGTATTTT.

V usage is TRBV4-2 and J usage is TRBJ2-6, with D perhaps TRBD1 (5 bases). The CDR3 sequence is 16 residues long. CDR1 is LGHNA, CDR2 YNFKEQ, per germline. Trimming removed 1 base from V and 4 bases from J, with 11 bases in between. Written as DNA, the CDR3 is TGTGCCAGCAGCCAAGGGTCAGGGTCCGGGGCCAACGTCCTGACTTTC. Its translation is CASSQGSGSGANVLTF.

The chain has TRBV6-5 and TRBJ2-7; D gene unclear. The CDR3 has 12 residues. Trimming shortened V by 3 bases and J by 6 bases, and 9 bases separated the two germline ends. CDR1 is MNHEY, CDR2 SVGAGI, per germline. In DNA, the CDR3 is TGTGCCAGCAGTTATCTAGGAACCGAGCAGTACTTC. Amino acids: CASSYLGTEQYF.

This chain connects TRBV21-1 to TRBJ1-1; TRBD1 is the table's D call, not checked against the DNA. TRBV21-1 is an annotated pseudogene. The CDR3 extends over 15 amino acids. The CDR3 DNA is TGTGCCAGCAGCACCCTCAAACAGGGGAACACTGAAGCTTTCTTT. Translating it yields CASSTLKQGNTEAFF.

CDR3 in DNA: TGTGCCAGCAGTTACTACACTGAAGCTTTCTTT. The encoded protein is CASSYYTEAFF. This sequence joins TRBV28 and TRBJ1-1, with D unresolved. The CDR3 consists of 11 residues. CDR1 is MDHEN, CDR2 SYDVKM, per germline. V gave up 4 bases and J gave up 3 bases, with 3 bases separating them.

This chain connects TRBV7-3 to TRBJ2-1; 10 bases align to TRBD2. Per the germline V gene, CDR1 is SGHTA and CDR2 is FQGTGA. The CDR3 is 16 amino acids. V gave up 2 bases and J gave up 9 bases; unmatched junction bases: 10. The CDR3 coding sequence is TGTGCCAGCAGCTTACTAGCGGGGGAGTCCTATGGTGAGCAGTTCTTC. Encoded protein: CASSLLAGESYGEQFF.

The chain links TRBV5-1 to TRBJ2-1; 11 bases line up with TRBD1. The CDR3 contains 15 residues. V lost 2 bases, J lost 6 bases, and 4 bases stayed unmatched. CDR1 is SGHRS and CDR2 is YFSETQ in the germline V gene. CDR3 amino acids: CASSFRDRGSNEQFF. CDR3 DNA: TGCGCCAGCAGCTTCCGGGACAGGGGGAGCAATGAGCAGTTCTTC.

The chain recombines TRBV10-3 with TRBJ2-5; 10 bases are shared with TRBD1. With 2 bases clipped from V and 4 bases from J, the junction kept 1 base outside the gene matches. This CDR3 region has 14 residues. Germline-derived CDR1 and CDR2 are ENHRY and SYGVKD. CDR3 protein: CAISEGTGVETQYF. CDR3 coding DNA: TGTGCCATCAGTGAGGGGACAGGGGTAGAGACCCAGTACTTC.

This chain joins TRBV3-1 (or the pseudogene TRBV3-2) and TRBJ1-1; maybe TRBD1 (5 bases). Trimming shortened V by 4 bases and J by 1 base, and 7 bases separated the two germline ends. Germline V CDR1 and CDR2: LGHDT, YNNKEL (reference sequence). This CDR3 region has 13 residues. The CDR3: CASSRQGNTEAFF. CDR3 sequence (DNA): TGTGCCAGCAGCCGCCAGGGGAACACTGAAGCTTTCTTT.

This clone appeared a single time. Here the CDR3 reads CATSDFGRGADTQYF. The CDR3 DNA reads as TGTGCCACCAGTGATTTTGGCAGGGGAGCAGATACGCAGTATTTT. The chain recombines TRBV24-1 with TRBJ2-3, with D possibly TRBD1 on 6 matching bases. The germline V gene has CDR1 KGHDR and CDR2 SFDVKD. This CDR3 is built from 15 residues. V was shortened by 1 base and J by 4 bases, with 11 bases between the two germline ends.

CDR3 bases: TGTGCCACCAGCCCCCAGGGAGGCGGCACAGATACGCAGTATTTT. The encoded protein is CATSPQGGGTDTQYF. The chain combines TRBV15 with TRBJ2-3; D might be TRBD2 (6 bases). The CDR3 is 15 amino acids. Germline values: CDR1 LNHNV, CDR2 YYDKDF (reference sequence). Trimming removed 5 bases at V and 1 base at J, with 13 bases between.

The chain joins TRBV28 to TRBJ1-1, with D possibly matching TRBD1 (6 bases). The CDR3 spans 15 residues. V gave up 3 bases and J gave up 1 base, with 12 bases separating them. Germline CDR1 reads MDHEN; CDR2 reads SYDVKM. The CDR3 DNA reads TGTGCCAGCAGTTTTAGGGGACACACGAACACTGAAGCTTTCTTT. Protein product: CASSFRGHTNTEAFF.

V and J are TRBV7-9 and TRBJ2-6; 7 nucleotides agree with TRBD1. Losses at the gene ends were 5 bases for V and 0 bases for J; bases not matched to a gene: 7. The CDR3 sequence is 17 residues long. Germline CDR1 reads SEHNR; CDR2 reads FQNEAQ (reference sequence). CDR3 coding DNA: TGTGCCAGCAGCCCAAAAGGGGGCAGCTCTGGGGCCAACGTCCTGACTTTC. As protein: CASSPKGGSSGANVLTF.

This clone was seen once. The V call is TRBV5-1, the J call TRBJ1-1, with 9 positions matching TRBD1. V dropped 4 bases and J dropped 4; count of bases not matched to a gene: 8. The CDR3 sequence is 15 residues long. Germline CDR1 and CDR2: SGHRS and YFSETQ. CDR3 region: CASSPQTGGTTEAFF. The DNA of the CDR3 is TGCGCCAGCAGCCCGCAGACAGGGGGAACCACTGAAGCTTTCTTT.